This TCR beta chain came from a study of shared clonotypes between healthy human individuals. This CDR3 has 15 residues. Germline V gives CDR1 SGHVS, CDR2 FNYEAQ. The germline V and J ends were trimmed by 1 base and 4 bases, with 13 bases remaining between them. Study-level results: Clonotype sharing among donors was thought likely to change with sequencing depth.

The method was immunoSEQ multiplex PCR; TCRdb's version includes in-frame clones alone and lacks a portion of them. The sample holds over 850,000 clones, about 80% seen once. Concerning this clone: Its antigen is unknown.

The clonotype was recovered from a man between 18 and 35 years old in good health. Some clones in this sample may be carry-over from other donors' samples. Material: memory CD4+ T cells from PBMCs. The subset: CD45RA-negative fraction. The J gene is TRBJ1-1, the V gene TRBV7-6, with D unresolved. The CDR3 here is CASSLVGSGGTEAFF. CDR3 coding DNA: TGTGCCAGCAGCTTAGTAGGGTCGGGAGGCACTGAAGCTTTCTTT.